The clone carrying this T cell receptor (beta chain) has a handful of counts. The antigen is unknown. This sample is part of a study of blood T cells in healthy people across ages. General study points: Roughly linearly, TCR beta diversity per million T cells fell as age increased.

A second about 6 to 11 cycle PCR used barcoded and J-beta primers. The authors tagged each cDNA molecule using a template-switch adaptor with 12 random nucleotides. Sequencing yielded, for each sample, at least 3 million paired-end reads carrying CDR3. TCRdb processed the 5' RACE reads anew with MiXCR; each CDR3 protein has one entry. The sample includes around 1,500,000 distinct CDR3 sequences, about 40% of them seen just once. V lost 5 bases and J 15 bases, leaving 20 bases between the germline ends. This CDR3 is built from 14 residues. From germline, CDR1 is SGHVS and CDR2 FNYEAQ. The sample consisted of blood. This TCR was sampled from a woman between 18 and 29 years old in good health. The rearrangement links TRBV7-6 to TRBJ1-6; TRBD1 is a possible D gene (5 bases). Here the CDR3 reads CASSAGPPVQVLHF. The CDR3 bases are TGTGCCAGCAGCGCAGGGCCCCCTGTTCAGGTCCTCCACTTT. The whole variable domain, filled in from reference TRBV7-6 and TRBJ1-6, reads GAGVSQSPRYKVTKRGQDVALRCDPISGHVSLYWYRQALGQGPEFLTYFNYEAQQDKSGLPNDRFSAERPEGSISTLTIQRTEQRDSAMYRCASSAGPPVQVLHFGNGTRLTVT.